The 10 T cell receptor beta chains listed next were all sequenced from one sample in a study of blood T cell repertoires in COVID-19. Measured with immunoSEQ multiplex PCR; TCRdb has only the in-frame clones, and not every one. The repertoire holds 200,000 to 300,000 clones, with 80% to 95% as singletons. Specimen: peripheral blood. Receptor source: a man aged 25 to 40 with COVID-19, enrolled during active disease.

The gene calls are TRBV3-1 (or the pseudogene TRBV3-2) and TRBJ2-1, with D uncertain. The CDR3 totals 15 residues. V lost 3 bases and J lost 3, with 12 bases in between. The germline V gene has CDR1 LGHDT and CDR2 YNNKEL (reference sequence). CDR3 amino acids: CASSQGYSYYNEQFF. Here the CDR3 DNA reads TGTGCCAGCAGCCAGGGCTATTCATACTACAATGAGCAGTTCTTC.

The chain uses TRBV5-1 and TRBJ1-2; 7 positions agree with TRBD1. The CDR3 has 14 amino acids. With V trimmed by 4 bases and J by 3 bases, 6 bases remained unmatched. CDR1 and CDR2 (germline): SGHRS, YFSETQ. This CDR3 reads CASSAGTDDYGYTF. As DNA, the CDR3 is TGCGCCAGCAGCGCAGGGACAGACGACTATGGCTACACCTTC.

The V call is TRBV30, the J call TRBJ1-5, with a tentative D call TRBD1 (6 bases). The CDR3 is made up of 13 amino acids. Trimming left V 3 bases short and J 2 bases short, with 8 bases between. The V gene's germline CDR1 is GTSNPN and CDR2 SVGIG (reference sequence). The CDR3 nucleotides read TGTGCCTGGAGACAGGGTGGCAATCAGCCCCAGCATTTT. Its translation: CAWRQGGNQPQHF. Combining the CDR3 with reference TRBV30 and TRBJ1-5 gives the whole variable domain SQTIHQWPATLVQPVGSPLSLECTVEGTSNPNLYWYRQAAGRGLQLLFYSVGIGQISSEVPQNLSASRPQDRQFILSSKKLLLSDSGFYLCAWRQGGNQPQHFGDGTRLSIL.

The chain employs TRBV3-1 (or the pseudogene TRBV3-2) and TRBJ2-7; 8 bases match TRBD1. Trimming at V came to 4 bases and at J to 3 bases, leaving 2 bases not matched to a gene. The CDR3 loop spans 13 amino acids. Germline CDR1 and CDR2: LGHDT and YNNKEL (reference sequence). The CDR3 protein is CASSPGQGYEQYF. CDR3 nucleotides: TGTGCCAGCAGCCCTGGACAGGGCTACGAGCAGTACTTC.

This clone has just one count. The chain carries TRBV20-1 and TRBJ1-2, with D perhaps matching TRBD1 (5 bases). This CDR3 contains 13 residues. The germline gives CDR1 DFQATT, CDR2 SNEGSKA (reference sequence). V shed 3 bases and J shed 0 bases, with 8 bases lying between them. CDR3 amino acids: CSASGQANYGYTF. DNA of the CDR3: TGCAGTGCTAGTGGACAAGCTAACTATGGCTACACCTTC.

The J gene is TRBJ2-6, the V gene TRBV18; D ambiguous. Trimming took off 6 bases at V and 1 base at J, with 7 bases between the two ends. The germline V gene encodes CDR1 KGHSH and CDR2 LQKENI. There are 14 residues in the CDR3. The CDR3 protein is CASSWASGANVLTF. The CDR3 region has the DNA TGTGCCAGCTCTTGGGCGTCTGGGGCCAACGTCCTGACTTTC. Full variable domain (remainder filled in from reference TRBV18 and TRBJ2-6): NAGVMQNPRHLVRRRGQEARLRCSPMKGHSHVYWYRQLPEEGLKFMVYLQKENIIDESGMPKERFSAEFPKEGPSILRIQQVVRGDSAAYFCASSWASGANVLTFGAGSRLTVL.

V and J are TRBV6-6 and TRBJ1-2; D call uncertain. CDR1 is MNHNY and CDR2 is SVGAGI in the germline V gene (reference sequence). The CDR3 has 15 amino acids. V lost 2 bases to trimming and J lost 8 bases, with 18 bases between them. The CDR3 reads CASSYRSRVAGGYTF. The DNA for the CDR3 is TGTGCCAGCAGTTACCGAAGCCGGGTTGCGGGGGGCTACACCTTC.

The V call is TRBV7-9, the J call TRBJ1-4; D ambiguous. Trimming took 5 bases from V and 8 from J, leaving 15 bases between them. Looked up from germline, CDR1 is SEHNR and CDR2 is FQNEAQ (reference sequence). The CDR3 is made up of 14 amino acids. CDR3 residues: CASSRPAVWEKLFF. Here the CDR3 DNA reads TGTGCCAGCAGCCGCCCGGCGGTTTGGGAAAAACTGTTTTTT.

The CDR3 region is CASSSGPSGGASTDTQYF. The CDR3 DNA follows: TGTGCCAGCAGTTCGGGGCCCAGCGGGGGGGCTAGCACAGATACGCAGTATTTT. The chain joins TRBV5-6 to TRBJ2-3, with 10 bases that match TRBD2. Germline V lookup: CDR1 SGHDT, CDR2 YYEEEE. V lost 5 bases, J lost 0 bases, and 12 bases stayed unmatched. The CDR3 totals 18 residues.

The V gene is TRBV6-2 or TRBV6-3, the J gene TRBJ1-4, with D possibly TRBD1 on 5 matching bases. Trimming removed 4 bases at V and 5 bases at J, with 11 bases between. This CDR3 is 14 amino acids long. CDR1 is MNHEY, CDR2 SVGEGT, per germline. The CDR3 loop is CASSWTTANEKLFF. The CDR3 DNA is TGTGCCAGCAGTTGGACGACAGCAAATGAAAAACTGTTTTTT.